This T cell receptor beta chain was identified during a study of regulatory T cells in long-lasting Graves disease (dated by TCRdb to the early 2020s). A note on the overall study: Newly diagnosed Graves' disease patients had taken antithyroid drugs for less than 3 months. A total of roughly 33 samples underwent TCR sequencing: around 13 from persistent and around 20 from newly diagnosed Graves' disease patients. The study was registered as a clinical trial and conducted in China. Persistent Graves' disease patients were compared with newly diagnosed Graves' disease patients by peripheral blood TCR sequencing and RNA sequencing. Study-wide conclusions, independent of this receptor: More public clonotypes were shared among persistent patients (around 3,000) than among newly diagnosed patients (roughly 1,000). Persistent disease showed preferential use of TRBV28, TRBJ1-2 and TRBJ2-5, whereas newly diagnosed disease favored TRBV20-1 and TRBJ2-1. Because the primary lesion, thyroid tissue, could not be accessed, the study looked at peripheral blood alone. Compared with newly diagnosed patients, patients with persistent Graves' disease had lower TCR Shannon entropy and fewer highly expanded clones, which suggests clonal expansion. Sequencing and analysis were restricted to the TCR beta chain. The small sample size was acknowledged by the authors as a limitation that may reduce accuracy.

The CDR3 covers 17 residues, taking in both the cysteine and the phenylalanine. Just the 51-base CDR3 DNA is kept, in frame starting at base 1. Germline trimming: 6 bases from V, 1 base from J; junction bases outside gene matches: 13. The germline V gene encodes CDR1 SGHVS and CDR2 FQNEAQ. Read against the paper, the sample's time point label means: newly diagnosed GD, antithyroid drugs for less than 3 months. For both TCR sequencing and RNA sequencing, RNA was extracted from PBMCs in TRIzol. Graves' disease was diagnosed according to American Thyroid Association guidelines. Patients were recruited from an endocrinology department in Xi'an, China. Each patient gave approximately 8.8 milliliters of peripheral blood, collected in an EDTA anticoagulant tube. PBMCs were isolated by Ficoll Paque Plus density gradient separation without further T cell sorting. An Agilent 2100 Bioanalyzer and agarose gel were used to check RNA quality, while a NanoDrop 2000 measured RNA concentration.

This clonotype has a handful of counts. Its antigen is unknown. Per-nucleotide qualities are absent, and no much larger clonotype sits a single base away. The library relied on multiplex PCR. TCRdb lists the instrument as Illumina HiSeq 4000. To build TCR beta libraries, CDR3 regions were amplified by Arm-PCR using iRepertoire HTBI primers. PCR products were gel purified before sequencing. The authors' analysis ran thus. Across samples, 62 TRBV and 15 or so TRBJ segments were identified and used for gene usage analysis of CDR3 amino acid clonotypes. COPE and FqMerger were used to merge the filtered high-quality paired reads into contigs. BLAST was used to align contigs to the IMGT TRBV, TRBD and TRBJ reference genes, and CDR3 was defined following IMGT. Any clonotype with a frequency above 0.1% was counted as a highly expanded clone. Shannon entropy served as the measure of repertoire diversity, while the Gini coefficient captured V-J evenness. A clonotype found in more than one individual was treated as public. The public reads were quality trimmed at Q25 with fastp and then assembled into clones with MiXCR by TCRdb, keeping productive beta chains. Every CDR3 protein is listed once, alongside the most common genes and DNA of its rows. Clone size and V and J calls follow TCRdb, not the original study. The sample table lists 450,000 to 600,000 distinct CDR3 sequences, about 13% of them with a count of one. The ten top clones hold 8.5% to 10% of the sample.

The data also belong to a second study, concerning T cells in Graves' hyperthyroidism and ophthalmopathy. As the second publication notes: Graves' hyperthyroidism was defined as stable when no progression to ophthalmopathy occurred over 18 months of follow-up. Hyperthyroidism patients were aged 18 to 65 years and newly diagnosed, with disease duration of less than 2 months. Patients with uncontrolled infections, other autoimmune diseases, pregnancy or lactation were excluded. Clinical symptoms, serum thyroxine and TRAb, thyroid ultrasound, and orbital computed tomography formed the basis for the diagnoses. A first-round RT-PCR of the TCR CDR3 used the HTBI primer set with the Qiagen OneStep RT-PCR kit. Most expanded thyroid clonotypes (frequency above 0.001) were also detected in blood, a finding suggesting that blood repertoires may reflect thyroid immune responses. Ophthalmopathy was separated from stable hyperthyroidism by a 13 V-J signature model, with around 88% sensitivity and about 81% specificity obtained in cross-validation and 80%/75% obtained in testing. In validation, the model predicted progression to ophthalmopathy with about 71% sensitivity and 72% to 85% specificity, a median of 6.5 months before onset. To identify distinguishing TCR V-J signatures, a discovery cohort of around 98 patients was used, comprising under 45 with Graves' ophthalmopathy and around 57 with stable Graves' hyperthyroidism. Whether ophthalmopathy could be predicted prospectively was tested in an independent validation cohort made up of 18 to 20 hyperthyroidism patients plus 17 patients who later progressed to ophthalmopathy. The 100 discovery patients were divided at random into training and test sets in a 7:3 ratio. In about 6 Graves' hyperthyroidism patients, the study also compared T-cell repertoires from thyroid tissue with T-cell repertoires from blood. After sampling, hyperthyroidism patients received methimazole starting at 30 mg daily, and ophthalmopathy patients received high-dose intravenous methylprednisolone. The libraries were constructed in a second round of multiplex PCR and then size-selected and purified. Sequencing of the libraries was done on an Illumina HiSeq2000 using paired-end 100 bp reads. SOAPnuke was used to process the raw data, throwing out any read that contained adapters or uncalled bases, had a mean Phred below 15, or lacked an exact constant-primer or identifier match. COPE v1.2.5 was used to merge the high-quality paired reads, and each unique nucleotide sequence was defined as a clonotype. MiTCR v1.1 was used to align the clonotypes against IMGT TRBV, TRBD and TRBJ reference segments. Only V-J combinations with frequency above 0.0001, covering roughly 99% of repertoires, were analysed. A TCS score was defined as the ratio between F50 (clonal expansion) and ExV (chaos), using BLOSUM62-based TCRdist between CDR3 peptides within each V-J. Welch's t-statistics and random forest reduced just over 500 V-J features to 10 to 15, which were used in a naive Bayes classifier (R e1071). No statistical method was used to set the sample size in advance, and investigators knew the group allocation. The paper describes TCR Vbeta CDR3 sequencing of more than 120 peripheral blood samples, made up of 43 ophthalmopathy patients, roughly 75 hyperthyroidism patients and about 17 progressor patients.

This chain joins TRBV7-8 to TRBJ2-3; 7 bases in between match TRBD2. The sequences come from peripheral blood mononuclear cells (PBMCs), collected at new diagnosis, from a patient treated with antithyroid drugs. The receptor was derived from a man aged 25 to 40 with Graves disease. Donor details come from another sample of the same person, matched by shared clones. The DNA sequence reads TGTGCCAGCAGGTGGGGAAGGCTAGCGGAACGCACAGATACGCAGTATTTT. The encoded protein is CASRWGRLAERTDTQYF. The variable domain in full, with residues beyond the CDR3 obtained from the reference TRBV7-8 and TRBJ2-3 genes, is GAGVSQSPRYKVAKRGQDVALRCDPISGHVSLFWYQQALGQGPEFLTYFQNEAQLDKSGLPSDRFFAERPEGSVSTLKIQRTQQEDSAVYLCASRWGRLAERTDTQYFGPGTRLTVL.